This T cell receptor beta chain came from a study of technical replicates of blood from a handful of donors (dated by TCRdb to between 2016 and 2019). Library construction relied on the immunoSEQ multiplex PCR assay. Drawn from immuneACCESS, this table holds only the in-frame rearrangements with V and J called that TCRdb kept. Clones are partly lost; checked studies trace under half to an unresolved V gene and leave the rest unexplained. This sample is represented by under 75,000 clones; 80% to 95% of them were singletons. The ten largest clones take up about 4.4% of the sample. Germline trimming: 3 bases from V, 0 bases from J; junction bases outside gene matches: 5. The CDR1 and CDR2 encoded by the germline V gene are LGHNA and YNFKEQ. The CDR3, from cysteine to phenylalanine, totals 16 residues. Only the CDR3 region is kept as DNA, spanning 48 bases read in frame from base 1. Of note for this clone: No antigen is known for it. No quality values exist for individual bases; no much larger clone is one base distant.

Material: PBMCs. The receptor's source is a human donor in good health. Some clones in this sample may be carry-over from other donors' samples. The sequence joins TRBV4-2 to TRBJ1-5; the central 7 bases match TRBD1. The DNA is TGTGCCAGCAGCCAGGAGGACAGGAATAGCAATCAGCCCCAGCATTTT. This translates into CASSQEDRNSNQPQHF.